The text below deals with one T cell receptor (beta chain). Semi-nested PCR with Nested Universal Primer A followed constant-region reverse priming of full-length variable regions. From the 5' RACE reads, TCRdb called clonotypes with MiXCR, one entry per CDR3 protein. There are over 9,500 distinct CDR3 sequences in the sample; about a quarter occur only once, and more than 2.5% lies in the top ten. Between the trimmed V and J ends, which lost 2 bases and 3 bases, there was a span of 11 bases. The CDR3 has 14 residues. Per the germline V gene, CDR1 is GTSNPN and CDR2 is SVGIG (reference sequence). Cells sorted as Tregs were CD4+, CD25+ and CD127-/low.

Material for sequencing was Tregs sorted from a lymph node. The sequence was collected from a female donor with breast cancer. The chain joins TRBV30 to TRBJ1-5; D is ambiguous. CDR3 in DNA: TGTGCCTGGAGTATCCGGGGTCTCAATCAGCCCCAGCATTTT. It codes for CAWSIRGLNQPQHF.